This TCR beta chain was retrieved from a study of blood T cell repertoires in COVID-19. At the level of the study: Researchers got acute and convalescent COVID-19 samples from the United States, Italy and Spain. From T cells, B-cell-depleted T cells, or PBMCs came the material, which was cDNA or gDNA.

Enrolled through a virtual design, the participants were between roughly 18 and 89 years of age and came from 24 US areas. Per the original data handling: Reference gene primers were amplified, and this amplification served to estimate nucleated cell counts. Repertoires were generated with immunoSEQ multiplex PCR, while TCRdb's copy carries only in-frame clones and drops some. That table furnishes V, J and clone size, whereas the DNA furnished D and trimming. The data contain approximately 300,000 clones, about 92% of them singletons. Germline V gene lookup returns CDR1 SGHDT and CDR2 YYEEEE. This CDR3 spans 12 amino acids. The germline V and J ends were trimmed by 4 bases and 6 bases, with 9 bases remaining between them.

The sequenced sample consisted of PBMCs or T cells enriched from blood (not recorded which). The clonotype originates from a woman in her twenties or thirties who had recovered from COVID-19. The chain carries TRBV5-6 and TRBJ2-3; D is ambiguous. This CDR3 is CASSVVLDTQYF. CDR3 DNA sequence: TGTGCCAGCAGCGTCGTTCTGGATACGCAGTATTTT.